A single sample is the source of the 27 T cell receptor beta chains below, sequenced in a study of blood T cell repertoires in COVID-19. Produced via immunoSEQ multiplex PCR; TCRdb's table is partial and in-frame only. This sample has tens of thousands of clones, with 60% to 85% found just once. The sample was peripheral blood. The receptor set was obtained from a human donor in a cohort sampled during active COVID-19.

There are a few counts of this clone. The rearrangement joins TRBV7-8 to TRBJ2-2; D remains ambiguous. The CDR3 is made up of 12 amino acids. Trimming shortened V by 4 bases and J by 4 bases, and 4 bases separated the two germline ends. Germline values: CDR1 SGHVS, CDR2 FQNEAQ. CDR3 DNA sequence: TGTGCCAGCAGCTACTCCACCGGGGAGCTGTTTTTT. It yields the protein CASSYSTGELFF.

The V and J genes are TRBV27 and TRBJ1-4, with 9 bases identical to TRBD1. The CDR3 is 13 amino acids. The V and J ends lost 6 bases and 7 bases, in that order; junction bases with no gene match: 3. The germline V gene has CDR1 MNHEY and CDR2 SMNVEV (reference sequence). The DNA of the CDR3 is TGTGCCAGCAGAACAGGGGGCTCTGAAAAACTGTTTTTT. It encodes CASRTGGSEKLFF.

The chain employs TRBV27 and TRBJ1-1; TRBD1 might be the D (5 bases). The germline gives CDR1 MNHEY, CDR2 SMNVEV (reference sequence). This CDR3 has 14 amino acids. The V gene lost 6 bases and the J gene lost 1 base, with 12 bases spanning the gap. CDR3 in DNA: TGTGCCAGCAGGCCGGGGGTGGAGAACACTGAAGCTTTCTTT. Encoded protein: CASRPGVENTEAFF.

The chain couples TRBV28 to TRBJ1-1, with 11 bases lining up with TRBD1. Trimming cost V 6 bases and J 5 bases; bases outside gene matches: 11. This CDR3 is built from 16 residues. The germline gives CDR1 MDHEN, CDR2 SYDVKM. CDR3 in amino acids: CASSSGGTGGETEAFF. The CDR3 DNA reads as TGTGCCAGCAGCTCAGGGGGGACAGGGGGTGAGACTGAAGCTTTCTTT.

The CDR3: CASSPVPGGGGYTF. CDR3 nucleotides: TGTGCCAGCAGCCCCGTCCCAGGGGGCGGGGGCTACACCTTC. V usage is TRBV5-5 and J usage is TRBJ1-2; 8 nucleotides line up with TRBD1. The CDR3 is made up of 14 amino acids. Germline CDR1 and CDR2: SGHKS and YYEKEE (reference sequence). V gave up 4 bases and J gave up 8 bases; unmatched junction bases: 10.

The chain couples TRBV4-1 to TRBJ1-2, with 7 bases aligning to TRBD1. This CDR3 is built from 15 residues. V lost 1 base and J lost 4; bases outside the gene matches: 6. The germline V gene encodes CDR1 MGHRA and CDR2 YSYEKL. CDR3 protein: CASSQVDRVGYGYTF. DNA for the CDR3: TGCGCCAGCAGCCAAGTTGACAGGGTGGGCTATGGCTACACCTTC.

J is TRBJ1-2 and V is TRBV6-2 or TRBV6-3, with D tentatively TRBD1 (6 bases). The CDR3 is made up of 14 amino acids. CDR1 and CDR2 (germline): MNHEY, SVGEGT. V shed 5 bases and J shed 6 bases, with 16 bases lying between them. CDR3 sequence: CASSVPGGAHGYTF. CDR3 in DNA: TGTGCCAGCAGTGTACCGGGGGGCGCCCATGGCTACACCTTC.

The rearrangement joins TRBV11-2 to TRBJ2-2; TRBD1 aligns across 9 bases. CDR1 is SGHAT and CDR2 is FQNNGV in the germline V gene. The V and J ends lost 5 bases and 5 bases, in that order; junction bases with no gene match: 3. This CDR3 has 14 residues. This CDR3 reads CASSAQGATGELFF. The CDR3 bases are TGTGCCAGCAGCGCACAGGGGGCTACCGGGGAGCTGTTTTTT.

Only a few counts were recorded for this clone. The chain carries TRBV19 and TRBJ2-1; 8 nucleotides line up with TRBD2. Germline V gene sequence: CDR1 LNHDA, CDR2 SQIVND (reference sequence). The CDR3 covers 15 residues. Trimming cost V 6 bases and J 6 bases; bases outside gene matches: 10. CDR3 region: CASSATSGTFNEQFF. In DNA, the CDR3 is TGTGCCAGTAGCGCAACTAGCGGAACCTTCAATGAGCAGTTCTTC.

The chain carries TRBV6-2 or TRBV6-3 and TRBJ2-2; TRBD2 aligns across 13 bases. This CDR3 contains 15 residues. Per the germline V gene, CDR1 is MNHEY and CDR2 is SVGEGT. The V segment lost 5 bases and the J segment 6 bases; nucleotides outside the gene matches: 3. The CDR3 spells CASSQGLAGPGELFF. CDR3 in DNA: TGTGCCAGCAGTCAGGGACTAGCGGGACCCGGGGAGCTGTTTTTT.

The chain employs TRBV28 and TRBJ1-1; no definite D call. Trimming shortened V by 6 bases and J by 1 base, and 12 bases separated the two germline ends. The CDR3 runs to 14 residues. Germline-derived CDR1 and CDR2 are MDHEN and SYDVKM. The CDR3 region has the DNA TGTGCCAGCAGAGGGAGGCTAGGGAACACTGAAGCTTTCTTT. Translation: CASRGRLGNTEAFF.

This chain links TRBV14 with TRBJ2-3; D not certain. The V and J ends lost 4 bases and 1 base respectively, with 12 bases between them. This CDR3 comprises 15 residues. Germline V gene sequence: CDR1 SGHDN, CDR2 FVKESK. The CDR3 DNA follows: TGTGCCAGCAGCCCCTCGGTGGTTGGCACAGATACGCAGTATTTT. This codes for CASSPSVVGTDTQYF. The whole variable domain, filled in from reference TRBV14 and TRBJ2-3, reads EAGVTQFPSHSVIEKGQTVTLRCDPISGHDNLYWYRRVMGKEIKFLLHFVKESKQDESGMPNNRFLAERTGGTYSTLKVQPAELEDSGVYFCASSPSVVGTDTQYFGPGTRLTVL.

The gene calls are TRBV27 and TRBJ2-1, with 8 bases fitting TRBD2. This CDR3 is built from 16 residues. Unmatched junction bases numbered 4, after V lost 3 bases and J lost 0 bases. Germline CDR1 MNHEY, CDR2 SMNVEV (reference sequence). The CDR3 is CASSFLAGPSYNEQFF. CDR3 bases: TGTGCCAGCAGTTTCCTAGCGGGTCCCTCCTACAATGAGCAGTTCTTC.

The chain joins TRBV29-1 to TRBJ2-3; D remains ambiguous. The length of the CDR3 is 13 residues. Trimming took 4 bases from V and 2 from J, leaving 10 bases between them. CDR1 is SQVTM, CDR2 ANQGSEA, per germline. This CDR3 reads CSVASRYTDTQYF. For the CDR3, the DNA is TGCAGCGTTGCTTCGCGCTACACAGATACGCAGTATTTT.

The chain has TRBV7-2 and TRBJ2-1; 10 nucleotides align to TRBD2. Germline assignment: CDR1 SGHTA and CDR2 FQGNSA. The CDR3 spans 15 residues. V lost 4 bases and J lost 9; bases outside the gene matches: 9. The CDR3 DNA reads TGTGCCAGCAGCTCTGAACTAGCGGGATCCCGTGAGCAGTTCTTC. It is translated as CASSSELAGSREQFF.

The chain employs TRBV20-1 and TRBJ1-1, with D maybe TRBD1 (6 bases). This CDR3 contains 13 residues. Trimming shortened V by 3 bases and J by 0 bases, and 8 bases separated the two germline ends. Germline V gene data show CDR1 as DFQATT and CDR2 as SNEGSKA (reference sequence). The CDR3 DNA reads as TGCAGTGCTAGTAGGGACATGAACACTGAAGCTTTCTTT. This sequence encodes CSASRDMNTEAFF.

This clone was seen more than once but under ten times. This CDR3 reads CASSQDWGGTLNEQFF. The DNA for the CDR3 is TGTGCCAGCAGCCAAGACTGGGGGGGGACTCTCAATGAGCAGTTCTTC. The genes are TRBV14 and TRBJ2-1; TRBD2 aligns across 7 bases. Germline CDR1 is SGHDN and CDR2 is FVKESK. J lost 6 bases, V lost 0 bases, and 8 bases had no gene match. This CDR3 region has 16 residues.

The chain carries TRBV7-8 and TRBJ1-5; TRBD1 might be the D (5 bases). Germline V gene sequence: CDR1 SGHVS, CDR2 FQNEAQ. This CDR3 is 14 amino acids long. Trimming cost V 3 bases and J 7 bases, with 13 bases left between them. Here the CDR3 DNA reads TGTGCCAGCAGCTTTGGAGGGGCCGGGCAGCCCCAGCATTTT. The encoded protein is CASSFGGAGQPQHF.

The rearrangement links TRBV5-4 to TRBJ1-2; no clear D. The V gene lost 1 base and the J gene lost 3 bases, with 10 bases spanning the gap. Germline lookup yields CDR1 SGHNT and CDR2 YYREEE (reference sequence). The CDR3 contains 14 residues. CDR3 amino acids: CASSLSGTYYGYTF. The CDR3 region has the DNA TGTGCCAGCAGCTTGTCGGGTACTTACTATGGCTACACCTTC.

The chain combines TRBV4-3 with TRBJ2-7; D is perhaps TRBD1 (6 bases). Germline V lookup: CDR1 LGHNA, CDR2 YSLEER. The V gene lost 0 bases and the J gene lost 3 bases, with 12 bases spanning the gap. The CDR3 sequence is 15 residues long. The CDR3 sequence is CASSQDPGVSYEQYF. The CDR3 nucleotides read TGCGCCAGCAGCCAAGATCCAGGGGTGAGCTACGAGCAGTACTTC.

CDR3 DNA: TGTGCCAGCAGCATGGGACAGGGGGCCCACGAGCAGTACTTC. Translation gives CASSMGQGAHEQYF. V and J are TRBV21-1 and TRBJ2-7; the D call of TRBD1 is as the table states it, not checked on the DNA. TRBV21-1 is a pseudogene locus. The CDR3 sequence is 14 residues long.

V gene TRBV2 combines with J gene TRBJ2-1; TRBD2 agrees at 12 bases. The V and J ends lost 6 bases and 7 bases, in that order; junction bases with no gene match: 4. The CDR3 length is 14 residues. Per germline, CDR1 SNHLY and CDR2 FYNNEI. The CDR3 sequence is CASRGLAGLNEQFF. In DNA form, the CDR3 reads TGTGCCAGCAGGGGACTAGCGGGCCTTAATGAGCAGTTCTTC.

V is TRBV24-1 and J is TRBJ2-3; D is perhaps TRBD2 (6 bases). Germline CDR1 is KGHDR and CDR2 is SFDVKD. Trimming removed 7 bases at V and 7 bases at J, with 17 bases between. The CDR3 loop spans 14 amino acids. CDR3 residues: CATRGGNQFNTQYF. The CDR3 DNA reads as TGTGCCACCAGAGGCGGGAACCAATTCAATACGCAGTATTTT.

The V and J genes are TRBV20-1 and TRBJ2-7; 9 bases are a match to TRBD2. The CDR3 consists of 14 residues. V gave up 3 bases and J gave up 1 base; unmatched junction bases: 4. Germline CDR1 and CDR2: DFQATT and SNEGSKA (reference sequence). The CDR3 DNA sequence: TGCAGTGCTAGTAACAGCGGGGGGTCCTACGAGCAGTACTTC. Its protein is CSASNSGGSYEQYF.

This rearrangement joins TRBV3-1 (or the pseudogene TRBV3-2) to TRBJ2-7; D perhaps matches TRBD1 (5 bases). The germline V gene has CDR1 LGHDT and CDR2 YNNKEL (reference sequence). CDR3 length: 13 residues. Trimming took off 0 bases at V and 5 bases at J, with 8 bases between the two ends. CDR3 region: CASSQEGVHEQYF. Here the CDR3 DNA reads TGTGCCAGCAGCCAAGAAGGGGTCCACGAGCAGTACTTC.

The chain carries TRBV5-5 and TRBJ2-5, with 11 positions matching TRBD2. V shed 4 bases and J 1 base; nucleotides not matched to a gene: 9. The CDR3 contains 17 residues. Germline CDR1 is SGHKS and CDR2 is YYEKEE (reference sequence). The CDR3 protein is CASSPPTSGSRQETQYF. CDR3 in DNA: TGTGCCAGCAGCCCTCCTACTAGCGGGAGCCGCCAAGAGACCCAGTACTTC.

This chain connects TRBV9 to TRBJ2-1; D is perhaps TRBD2 (6 bases). Germline V gene data show CDR1 as SGDLS and CDR2 as YYNGEE. V lost 4 bases and J 5 bases, leaving 13 bases between the germline ends. This CDR3 has 14 amino acids. In DNA form, the CDR3 reads TGTGCCAGCAGCACCGGGACTTCCCACAATGAGCAGTTCTTC. It yields the protein CASSTGTSHNEQFF.